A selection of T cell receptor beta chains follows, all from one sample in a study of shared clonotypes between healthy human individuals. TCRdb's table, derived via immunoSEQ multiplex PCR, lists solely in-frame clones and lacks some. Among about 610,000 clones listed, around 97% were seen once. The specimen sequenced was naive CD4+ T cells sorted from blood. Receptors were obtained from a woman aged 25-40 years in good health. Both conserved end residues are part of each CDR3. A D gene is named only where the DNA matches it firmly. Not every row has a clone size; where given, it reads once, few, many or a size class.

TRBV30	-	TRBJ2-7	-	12	TGTGCCTGGAGTAACCCCCCCGCCGAGCAGTACTTC	CAWSNPPAEQYF
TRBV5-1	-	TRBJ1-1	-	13	TGCGCCAGCAGCTTGGCCGGGCTCTCTGAAGCTTTCTTT	CASSLAGLSEAFF
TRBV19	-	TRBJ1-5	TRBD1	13	TGTGCCAGTAGCCGGGACAGAAATCAGCCCCAGCATTTT	CASSRDRNQPQHF
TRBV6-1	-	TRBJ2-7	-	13	TGTGCCAGCAATATTAGAAAGGCGAACGAGCAGTACTTC	CASNIRKANEQYF
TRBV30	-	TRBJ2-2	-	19	TGTGCCTGGAGGAGTGGGTCTAGCGCTATCCCCGCGAACACCGGGGAGCTGTTTTTT	CAWRSGSSAIPANTGELFF
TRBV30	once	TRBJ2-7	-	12	TGTGCCTGGAGTCGAGGGTTCGGCGAGCAGTACTTC	CAWSRGFGEQYF
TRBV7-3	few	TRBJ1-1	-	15	TGTGCCAGCAGCTTAACCCGGGATATGAACACTGAAGCTTTCTTT	CASSLTRDMNTEAFF
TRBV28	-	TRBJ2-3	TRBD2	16	TGTGCCAGCAGTTCGGAGGGACTAGCGCTAACCGATACGCAGTATTTT	CASSSEGLALTDTQYF
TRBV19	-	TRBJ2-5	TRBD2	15	TGTGCCAGTAGTATCGTCAGGGAGGGCCAAGAGACCCAGTACTTC	CASSIVREGQETQYF
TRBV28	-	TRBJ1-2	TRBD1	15	TGTGCCAGCAGTTTACCTAACCGGGACAGGAGATACTACACCTTC	CASSLPNRDRRYYTF
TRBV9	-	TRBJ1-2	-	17	TGTGCCAGCAGCGTAGACCCTGGCAGCACCCGACTTAAAGGCTACACCTTC	CASSVDPGSTRLKGYTF
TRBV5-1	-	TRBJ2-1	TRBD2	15	TGCGCCAGCAGCTTGGCTAGCGGAGCCTACAATGAGCAGTTCTTC	CASSLASGAYNEQFF
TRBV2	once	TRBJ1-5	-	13	TGTGCCAGCCGGGGCATTAGCAATCAGCCCCAGCATTTT	CASRGISNQPQHF
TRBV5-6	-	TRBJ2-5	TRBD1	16	TGTGCCAGCAGCTTTTCCTCGGGACAGAGGAAAGAGACCCAGTACTTC	CASSFSSGQRKETQYF
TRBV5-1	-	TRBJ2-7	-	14	TGCGCCAGCAGCTTGTCGAGGGAGTCCAACGAGCAGTACTTC	CASSLSRESNEQYF
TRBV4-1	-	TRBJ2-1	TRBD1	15	TGCGCCAGCAGCCCCCGGGACAGGGGTCCCAATGAGCAGTTCTTC	CASSPRDRGPNEQFF
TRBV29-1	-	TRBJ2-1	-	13	TGCAGCGTGGGAAATGGGTACAGAAATGAGCAGTTCTTC	CSVGNGYRNEQFF
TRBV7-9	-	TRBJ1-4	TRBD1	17	TGTGCCAGCAGCACGTGGGACAGGGGTTTTGATAATGAAAAACTGTTTTTT	CASSTWDRGFDNEKLFF
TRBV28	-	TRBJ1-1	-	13	TGTGCCAGCAGAGGACAGCTGAACACTGAAGCTTTCTTT	CASRGQLNTEAFF
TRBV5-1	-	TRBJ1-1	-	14	TGCGCCAGCAGTGCCTTCAACCGGGGTACTGAAGCTTTCTTT	CASSAFNRGTEAFF
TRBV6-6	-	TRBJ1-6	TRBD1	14	TGTGCCAGCAGTGACCAGGGGGCGGCCTCACCCCTCCACTTT	CASSDQGAASPLHF
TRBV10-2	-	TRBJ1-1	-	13	TGCGCCAGCAGTGGCAGGGTGAACACTGAAGCTTTCTTT	CASSGRVNTEAFF
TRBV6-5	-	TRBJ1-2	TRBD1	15	TGTGCCAGCAGTTACGGGAGGGACAGGGCTGGGGGCTACACCTTC	CASSYGRDRAGGYTF
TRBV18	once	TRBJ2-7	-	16	TGTGCCAGCTCACCCTTATATCGGACGGACTCCTACGAGCAGTACTTC	CASSPLYRTDSYEQYF
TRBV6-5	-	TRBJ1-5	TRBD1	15	TGTGCCAGCAGTCGCGACAGGGAGAGTTTCCAGCCCCAGCATTTT	CASSRDRESFQPQHF
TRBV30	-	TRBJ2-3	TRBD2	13	TGTGCCTGGAGTCTTCGGGGGGGCGCTACGCAGTATTTT	CAWSLRGGATQYF
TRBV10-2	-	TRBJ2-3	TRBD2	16	TGCGCCAAGCTCCCCGGGCTAGCGGGAGCGGGAGATACGCAGTATTTT	CAKLPGLAGAGDTQYF
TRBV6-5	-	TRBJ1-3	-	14	TGTGCCAGCCGCCAACAGGGAATTGGAAACACCATATATTTT	CASRQQGIGNTIYF
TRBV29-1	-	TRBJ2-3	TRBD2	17	TGCAGCCCTTGTCCTCAACTCAGCGGGAGGGCCGGGGATACGCAGTATTTT	CSPCPQLSGRAGDTQYF
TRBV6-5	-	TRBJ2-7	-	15	TGTGCCAGCAGTTACGACTACCTTGGCGACTACGAGCAGTACTTC	CASSYDYLGDYEQYF
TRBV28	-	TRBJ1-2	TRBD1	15	TGTGCCAGCAGGGGAGGACAGGAACCTAACTATGGCTACACCTTC	CASRGGQEPNYGYTF
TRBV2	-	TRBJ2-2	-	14	TGTGCCAGCAGTTCCCCTACTAGATCCGGGGAGCTGTTTTTT	CASSSPTRSGELFF
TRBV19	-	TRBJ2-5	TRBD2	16	TGTGCCAGTAGTAACCCGGGGGAGCGGGAGATAGAGACCCAGTACTTC	CASSNPGEREIETQYF
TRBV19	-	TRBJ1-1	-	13	TGTGCCAGTAGTAGGAATATGAACACTGAAGCTTTCTTT	CASSRNMNTEAFF
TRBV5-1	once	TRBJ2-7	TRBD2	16	TGCGCCAGCAGCTTGGGGCGACTAGCGGGAGTAGACGAGCAGTACTTC	CASSLGRLAGVDEQYF
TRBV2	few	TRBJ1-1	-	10	TGTGCCATCGGGGGAACTGAAGCTTTCTTT	CAIGGTEAFF
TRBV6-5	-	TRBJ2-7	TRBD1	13	TGTGCCAGCAGTTACATCAGGGGGAACGAGCAGTACTTC	CASSYIRGNEQYF
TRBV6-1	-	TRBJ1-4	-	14	TGTGCCAGCAGTGCCCCGGCGACTAATGAAAAACTGTTTTTT	CASSAPATNEKLFF
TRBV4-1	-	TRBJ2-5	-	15	TGCGCCAGCAGCCAATTGGGACATTTCCAAGAGACCCAGTACTTC	CASSQLGHFQETQYF
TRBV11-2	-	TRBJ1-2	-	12	TGTGCCAGCAGCTTTGGAGACTATGGCTACACCTTC	CASSFGDYGYTF
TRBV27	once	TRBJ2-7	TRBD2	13	TGTGCCAGCAGTTTCAACGCGGGGGTCGAGCAGTACTTC	CASSFNAGVEQYF